The following is a T cell receptor (beta chain) sequence with its context. Per germline, CDR1 MDHEN and CDR2 SYDVKM. The ends lost 3 bases at V and 6 bases at J; junction bases unmatched: 5. This CDR3 contains 15 residues. The sample originates from a study of T cell changes during pregnancy in multiple sclerosis. The assay was immunoSEQ multiplex PCR, and TCRdb's table has in-frame clones only and misses some. The table has approximately 98,000 clones, about 90% seen once; the top ten hold roughly 2.1%. This chain connects TRBV28 to TRBJ1-5, with 10 bases identical to TRBD1. This sample comprised peripheral blood, obtained after pregnancy. The clonotype was recovered from a female donor in good health, enrolled as a control in a pregnancy study. CDR3 DNA sequence: TGTGCCAGCAGTTTTGGGACAGGGGTTGTTCAGCCCCAGCATTTT. Translated: CASSFGTGVVQPQHF.